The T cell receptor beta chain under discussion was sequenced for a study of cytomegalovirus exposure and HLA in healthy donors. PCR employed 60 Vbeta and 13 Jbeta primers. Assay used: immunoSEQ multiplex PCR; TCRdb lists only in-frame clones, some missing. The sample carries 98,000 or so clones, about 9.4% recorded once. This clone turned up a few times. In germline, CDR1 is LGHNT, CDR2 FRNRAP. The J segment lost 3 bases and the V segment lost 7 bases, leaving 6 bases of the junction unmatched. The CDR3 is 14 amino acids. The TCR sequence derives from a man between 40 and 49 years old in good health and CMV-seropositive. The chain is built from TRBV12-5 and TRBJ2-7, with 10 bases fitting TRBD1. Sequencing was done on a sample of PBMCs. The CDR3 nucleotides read TGTGCTAGTGTTCGACAGGGGGCTGTCTACGAGCAGTACTTC. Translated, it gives CASVRQGAVYEQYF.